The TCR beta chain described here comes from a study of identical twins. TCRdb processed the 5' RACE reads anew with MiXCR; each CDR3 protein has one entry. The data show about 730,000 distinct CDR3 sequences, with about 20% seen just once and around 4.4% held by the top ten. CDR1 and CDR2 from the germline V gene are SGHTA and FQGNSA. This CDR3 is 13 amino acids long. V lost 6 bases and J lost 6; bases outside the gene matches: 3. This sample also belongs to another study, concerning T cells expressing NK-cell markers.

The material sequenced was PBMCs. The chain carries TRBV7-2 and TRBJ2-4; the match to TRBD1 covers 9 bases. This receptor was identified in a woman aged 18-29 years in good health. CDR3 protein: CASRGQGLNIQYF. As DNA, the CDR3 is TGTGCCAGCAGGGGACAGGGATTAAACATTCAGTACTTC.